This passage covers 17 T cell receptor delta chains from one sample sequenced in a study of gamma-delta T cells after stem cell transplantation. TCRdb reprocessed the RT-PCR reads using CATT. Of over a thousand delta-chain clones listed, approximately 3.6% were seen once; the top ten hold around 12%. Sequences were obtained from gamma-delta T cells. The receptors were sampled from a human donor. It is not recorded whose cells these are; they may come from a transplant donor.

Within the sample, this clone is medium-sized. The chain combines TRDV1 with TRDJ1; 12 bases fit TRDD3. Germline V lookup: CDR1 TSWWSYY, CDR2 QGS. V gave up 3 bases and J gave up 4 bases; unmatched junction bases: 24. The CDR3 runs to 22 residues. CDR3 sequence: CALGDLLPTGAGGYAQCDKLIF. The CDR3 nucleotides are TGTGCTCTTGGGGACCTCCTTCCCACCGGTGCTGGGGGATACGCGCAATGCGATAAACTCATCTTT.

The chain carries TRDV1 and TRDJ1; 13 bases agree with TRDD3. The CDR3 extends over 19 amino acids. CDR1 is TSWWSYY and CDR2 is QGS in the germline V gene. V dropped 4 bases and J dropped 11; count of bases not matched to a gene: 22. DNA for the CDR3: TGTGCTCTTGGGGGATCTTCCTACTTTATTACTGGGGGATACGGGAAGCTCATCTTT. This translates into CALGGSSYFITGGYGKLIF.

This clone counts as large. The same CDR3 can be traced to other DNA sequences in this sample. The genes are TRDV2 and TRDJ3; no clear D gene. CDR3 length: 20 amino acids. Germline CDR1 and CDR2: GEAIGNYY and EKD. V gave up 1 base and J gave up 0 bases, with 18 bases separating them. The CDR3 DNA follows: TGTGCCTGTGACACTGGAGGTGCAGGGGTTATCTCCTGGGACACCCGACAGATGTTTTTC. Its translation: CACDTGGAGVISWDTRQMFF.

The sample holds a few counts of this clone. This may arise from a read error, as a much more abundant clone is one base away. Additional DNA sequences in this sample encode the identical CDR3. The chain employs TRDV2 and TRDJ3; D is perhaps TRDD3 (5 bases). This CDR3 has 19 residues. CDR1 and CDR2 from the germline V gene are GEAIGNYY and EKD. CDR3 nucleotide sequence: TGTGCCTGTGACACCGTACAATTAAAGAGCTCCTGGGACACCCGACAGATGTTTTTT. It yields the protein CACDTVQLKSSWDTRQMFF.

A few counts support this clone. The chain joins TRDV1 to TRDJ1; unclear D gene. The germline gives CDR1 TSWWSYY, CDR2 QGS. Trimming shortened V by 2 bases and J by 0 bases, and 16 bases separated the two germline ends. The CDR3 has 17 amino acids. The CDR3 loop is CALGEDSKWVYTDKLIF. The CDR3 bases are TGTGCTCTTGGGGAAGATTCTAAGTGGGTATACACCGATAAACTCATCTTT.

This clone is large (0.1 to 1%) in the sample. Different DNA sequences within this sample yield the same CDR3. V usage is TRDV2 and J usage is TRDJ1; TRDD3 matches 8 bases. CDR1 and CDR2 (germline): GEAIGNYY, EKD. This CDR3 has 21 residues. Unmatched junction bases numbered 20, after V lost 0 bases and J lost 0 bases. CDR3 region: CACDTLGLTGGSFGDTDKLIF. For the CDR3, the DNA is TGTGCCTGTGACACCCTGGGGCTTACTGGGGGTTCCTTTGGGGACACCGATAAACTCATCTTT.

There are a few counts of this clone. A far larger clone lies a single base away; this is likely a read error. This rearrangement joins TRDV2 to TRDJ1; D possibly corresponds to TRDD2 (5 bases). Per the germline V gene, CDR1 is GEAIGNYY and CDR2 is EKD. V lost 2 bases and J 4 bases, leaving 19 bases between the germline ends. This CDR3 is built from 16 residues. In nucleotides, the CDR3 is TGTGCCTGTGACATCCTTCGAGGCAAGGACAACGATAAACTCATCTTT. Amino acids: CACDILRGKDNDKLIF.

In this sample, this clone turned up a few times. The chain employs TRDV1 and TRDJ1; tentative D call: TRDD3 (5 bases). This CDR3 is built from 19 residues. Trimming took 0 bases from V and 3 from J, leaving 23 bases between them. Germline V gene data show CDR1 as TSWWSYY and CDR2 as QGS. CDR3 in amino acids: CALGELYQSPYGDADKLIF. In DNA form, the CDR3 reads TGTGCTCTTGGGGAACTCTATCAATCCCCCTATGGGGACGCCGATAAACTCATCTTT.

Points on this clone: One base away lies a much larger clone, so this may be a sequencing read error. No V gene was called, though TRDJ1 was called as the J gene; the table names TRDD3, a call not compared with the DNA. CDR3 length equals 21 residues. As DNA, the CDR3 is TGTGCCTGTGACACCGTACGGGGGCTGGTGGCCACGATGGCGTACACCGATAAACTCATCTTT. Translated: CACDTVRGLVATMAYTDKLIF.

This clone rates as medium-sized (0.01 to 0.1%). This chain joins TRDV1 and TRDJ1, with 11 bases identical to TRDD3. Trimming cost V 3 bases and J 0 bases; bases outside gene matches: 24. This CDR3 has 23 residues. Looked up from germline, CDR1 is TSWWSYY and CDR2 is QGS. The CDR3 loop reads CALGEQTNMPLLGDTGYTDKLIF. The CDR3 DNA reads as TGTGCTCTTGGGGAGCAGACAAATATGCCCCTTCTGGGGGATACTGGGTACACCGATAAACTCATCTTT.

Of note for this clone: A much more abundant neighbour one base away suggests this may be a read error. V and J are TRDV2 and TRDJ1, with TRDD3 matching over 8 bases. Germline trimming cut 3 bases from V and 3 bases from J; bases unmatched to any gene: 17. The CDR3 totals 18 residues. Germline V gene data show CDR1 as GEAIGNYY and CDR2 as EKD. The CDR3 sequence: CACDSVLGALPKADKLIF. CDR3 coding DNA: TGTGCCTGTGACTCAGTACTGGGGGCCCTCCCCAAGGCCGATAAACTCATCTTT.

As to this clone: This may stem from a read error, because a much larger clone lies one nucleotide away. The CDR3 is CACDAVLGGTGPNASPSSWDTRQMFF. The CDR3 nucleotides are TGTGCCTGTGACGCGGTACTGGGGGGTACGGGCCCAAACGCGTCTCCAAGCTCCTGGGACACCCGACAGATGTTTTTC. The chain has TRDV2 and TRDJ3; 8 bases align to TRDD3. Germline V gives CDR1 GEAIGNYY, CDR2 EKD. The V gene end was trimmed by 3 bases and the J gene end by 0 bases; junction bases not matched to a gene: 30. The CDR3 is 26 residues long.

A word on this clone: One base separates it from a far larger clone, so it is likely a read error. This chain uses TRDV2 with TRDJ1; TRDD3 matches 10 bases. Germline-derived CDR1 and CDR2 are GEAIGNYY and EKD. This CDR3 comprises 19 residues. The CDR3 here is CACDTLNWGISPTPDKIIF. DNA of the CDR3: TGTGCCTGTGACACCCTAAACTGGGGGATCTCACCCACTCCCGATAAAATCATCTTT.

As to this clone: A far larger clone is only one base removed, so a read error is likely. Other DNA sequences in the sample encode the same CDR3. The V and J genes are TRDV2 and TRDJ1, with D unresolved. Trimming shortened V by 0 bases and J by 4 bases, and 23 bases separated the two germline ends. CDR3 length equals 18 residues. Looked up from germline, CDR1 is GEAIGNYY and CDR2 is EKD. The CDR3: CACDTVSRPGNNHDKLIF. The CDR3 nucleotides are TGTGCCTGTGACACCGTCTCCAGACCCGGGAATAATCACGATAAACTCATCTTT.

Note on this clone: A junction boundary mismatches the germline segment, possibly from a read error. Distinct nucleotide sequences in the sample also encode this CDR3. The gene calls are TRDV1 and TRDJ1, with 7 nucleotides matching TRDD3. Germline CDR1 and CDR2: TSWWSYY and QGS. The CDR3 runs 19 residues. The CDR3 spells CALGELTDWGRGGSGKLIF. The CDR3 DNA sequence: TGCGCTCTTGGGGAACTCACGGACTGGGGCCGTGGAGGGAGTGGTAAACTCATCTTT.

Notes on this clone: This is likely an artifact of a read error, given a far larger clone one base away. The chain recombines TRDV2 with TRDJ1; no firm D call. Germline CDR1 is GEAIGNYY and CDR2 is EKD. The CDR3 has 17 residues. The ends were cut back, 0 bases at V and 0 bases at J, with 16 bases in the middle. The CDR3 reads CACDTVRCGYHTDKLIF. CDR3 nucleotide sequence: TGTGCCTGTGACACCGTACGTTGTGGGTATCACACCGATAAACTCATCTTT.

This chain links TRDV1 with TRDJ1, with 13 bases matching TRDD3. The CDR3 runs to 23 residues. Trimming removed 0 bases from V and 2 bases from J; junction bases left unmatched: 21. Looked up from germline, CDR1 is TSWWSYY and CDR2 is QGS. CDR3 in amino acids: CALGELKALGDTRIRSNTDKLIF. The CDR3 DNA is TGTGCTCTTGGGGAACTAAAGGCACTGGGGGATACGCGTATCCGATCTAATACCGATAAACTCATCTTT.